This section outlines one T cell receptor beta chain sequence together with its context. Germline V gives CDR1 SGHDT, CDR2 YYEEEE. CDR3 length: 16 residues. With 4 bases clipped from V and 3 bases from J, the junction kept 9 bases outside the gene matches. This sample was taken from a study of cytomegalovirus exposure and HLA in healthy donors. PCR employed 60 Vbeta and 13 Jbeta primers. Sequenced by immunoSEQ multiplex PCR; TCRdb stores in-frame clones only, minus some. The sample carries 100,000 to 150,000 clones, around four fifths recorded once. The sequenced sample was PBMCs. This clonotype originated in a man aged 25 to 45 in good health and CMV-seropositive. The V and J genes are TRBV5-6 and TRBJ2-7, with 11 bases that match TRBD1. The CDR3 sequence is CASSPPRTGGIYEQYF. Here the CDR3 DNA reads TGTGCCAGCAGCCCCCCCCGGACAGGGGGCATCTACGAGCAGTACTTC.